A single sample gave rise to the 20 T cell receptor beta chains below, sequenced in a study of response to subunit inactivated influenza vaccine. TCRdb re-derived calls from the RT-PCR reads in MiXCR, one entry per CDR3 protein. The repertoire holds 500,000 to 600,000 distinct CDR3 sequences, with about 15% as singletons. Sequenced here: PBMCs from blood, sampled 11 to 12 days after vaccination. These receptors were taken from a man aged 45-65 years who received an inactivated influenza vaccine.

This clonotype was seen at least ten times. The chain joins TRBV4-2 to TRBJ2-2; maybe TRBD1 (6 bases). CDR1 is LGHNA and CDR2 is YNFKEQ in the germline V gene. The CDR3 spans 16 residues. Deletions cut 0 bases from V and 7 bases from J, with 15 bases between. The CDR3 bases are TGTGCCAGCAGCCAAGATAAATTGAGGGGGAGCGGGGAGCTGTTTTTT. Translated: CASSQDKLRGSGELFF.

This clonotype was counted between two and nine times. This chain joins TRBV20-1 and TRBJ2-1, with D uncertain. The ends were cut back, 0 bases at V and 4 bases at J, with 13 bases in the middle. The germline V gene encodes CDR1 DFQATT and CDR2 SNEGSKA (reference sequence). CDR3 length: 15 amino acids. The CDR3 nucleotides are TGCAGTGCTAGAGATCCTAAGACTGGATACAATGAGCAGTTCTTC. Translating it yields CSARDPKTGYNEQFF.

The V call is TRBV5-1, the J call TRBJ2-5, with D possibly matching TRBD1 (6 bases). Between the trimmed V and J ends, which lost 1 base and 7 bases, there was a span of 14 bases. The CDR3 has 14 amino acids. Germline assignment: CDR1 SGHRS and CDR2 YFSETQ. CDR3: CASSLIPGDPTQYF. As DNA, the CDR3 is TGCGCCAGCAGCTTGATCCCAGGGGACCCGACCCAGTACTTC.

This clonotype was found many times. V and J are TRBV24-1 and TRBJ2-1; D is uncertain. This CDR3 contains 14 residues. With 2 bases removed from V and 6 bases from J, the gap between germline ends came to 10 bases. CDR1 and CDR2 from the germline V gene are KGHDR and SFDVKD. CDR3 loop: CATSDSFRGNEQFF. CDR3 DNA: TGTGCCACCAGTGATTCTTTCAGAGGCAATGAGCAGTTCTTC.

This clonotype was counted at least ten times. The chain carries TRBV5-1 and TRBJ2-2; D unclear. With 1 base removed from V and 1 base from J, the gap between germline ends came to 8 bases. CDR1 SGHRS and CDR2 YFSETQ come from the germline V gene. The CDR3 consists of 15 residues. CDR3 in amino acids: CASSLLLGNTGELFF. The DNA of the CDR3 is TGCGCCAGCAGCTTGCTCTTGGGGAACACCGGGGAGCTGTTTTTT.

This clonotype was found a few times. This chain joins TRBV20-1 and TRBJ1-1; TRBD1 is a possible D gene (5 bases). The CDR3 runs to 13 residues. Germline V gene sequence: CDR1 DFQATT, CDR2 SNEGSKA (reference sequence). Trimming removed 3 bases from V and 2 bases from J, with 10 bases in between. The CDR3 region is CSASRQINTEAFF. DNA for the CDR3: TGCAGTGCTAGTCGACAGATAAACACTGAAGCTTTCTTT.

J is TRBJ1-2 and V is TRBV11-2, with TRBD1 as a possible D gene (5 bases). The V end was cut by 5 bases, the J end by 3 bases, with 28 bases between. The CDR3 is 19 residues long. Germline CDR1 and CDR2: SGHAT and FQNNGV. CDR3 DNA: TGTGCCAGCAGCCCACGTGGCGGATGGGACCGTGGCCGAGACTATGGCTACACCTTC. As protein: CASSPRGGWDRGRDYGYTF.

This chain links TRBV6-2 or TRBV6-3 with TRBJ1-1, with TRBD1 identical over 9 bases. Germline V lookup: CDR1 MNHEY, CDR2 SVGEGT. V shed 4 bases, J shed 2 bases, and the junction held 5 bases outside the gene matches. This CDR3 is 15 amino acids long. The CDR3 region is CASSSLGQGNTEAFF. The CDR3 bases are TGTGCCAGCAGTTCTCTGGGACAGGGAAACACTGAAGCTTTCTTT.

Ten or more counts support this clonotype. J is TRBJ2-7 and V is TRBV5-1; D possibly corresponds to TRBD2 (5 bases). CDR1 and CDR2 (germline): SGHRS, YFSETQ. This CDR3 has 14 residues. The V gene lost 0 bases and the J gene lost 0 bases, with 7 bases spanning the gap. The CDR3 reads CASSLEADSYEQYF. For the CDR3, the DNA is TGCGCCAGCAGCTTGGAAGCGGACTCCTACGAGCAGTACTTC.

Notes on this clonotype: No DNA is shown, since the ends of the CDR3 on it are uncertain; the CDR3 is the one TCRdb lists. The chain employs TRBV2 and TRBJ2-7; the table calls TRBD2, which could not be checked here. The germline V gene has CDR1 SNHLY and CDR2 FYNNEI. The CDR3 is made up of 15 amino acids, end residues included. The CDR3 loop reads CASSVASGTSYEHYF.

The rearrangement joins TRBV2 to TRBJ2-5; D unresolved. V was clipped by 6 bases and J by 5 bases, with 10 bases between them. The germline V gene encodes CDR1 SNHLY and CDR2 FYNNEI. The CDR3 length is 12 residues. The CDR3 loop reads CASRGSTETQYF. The CDR3 DNA sequence: TGTGCCAGCAGGGGGTCAACGGAGACCCAGTACTTC.

In the case of this clonotype: An end of the junction does not agree with germline; a read error may underlie this. The V gene is TRBV4-2, the J gene TRBJ2-3; 7 bases agree with TRBD1. The CDR3 is made up of 12 amino acids. Germline lookup yields CDR1 LGHNA and CDR2 YNFKEQ. The CDR3 is CASSQERTGFTF. CDR3 bases: TGTGCCAGCAGCCAAGAAAGGACAGGTTTCACTTTT.

The rearrangement joins TRBV28 to TRBJ2-1; 7 bases align to TRBD2. CDR1 is MDHEN and CDR2 is SYDVKM in the germline V gene. The V segment lost 5 bases and the J segment 2 bases; nucleotides outside the gene matches: 6. The CDR3 is made up of 15 amino acids. CDR3 sequence (DNA): TGTGCCAGCAGTCCATCCGGGAGGCCCTACAATGAGCAGTTCTTC. This translates into CASSPSGRPYNEQFF. Full variable domain (missing parts from reference TRBV28 and TRBJ2-1): DVKVTQSSRYLVKRTGEKVFLECVQDMDHENMFWYRQDPGLGLRLIYFSYDVKMKEKGDIPEGYSVSREKKERFSLILESASTNQTSMYLCASSPSGRPYNEQFFGPGTRLTVL.

A few counts support this clonotype. The chain has TRBV20-1 and TRBJ2-3; D gene ambiguous. Per germline, CDR1 DFQATT and CDR2 SNEGSKA (reference sequence). The CDR3 is 12 amino acids. Trimming removed 2 bases at V and 4 bases at J, with 7 bases between. This CDR3 reads CSARRLADTQYF. The CDR3 nucleotides are TGCAGTGCTAGAAGGCTGGCAGATACGCAGTATTTT.

The chain has TRBV9 and TRBJ1-1; 10 positions agree with TRBD1. Germline CDR1 reads SGDLS; CDR2 reads YYNGEE. After removal of 0 bases from V and 3 bases from J, the junction contained 2 bases not matched to a gene. The CDR3 length is 15 residues. Here the CDR3 DNA reads TGTGCCAGCAGCGTAGGGGGACAGGGGTACACTGAAGCTTTCTTT. Protein sequence: CASSVGGQGYTEAFF.

The J gene is TRBJ2-7, the V gene TRBV11-2; 11 nucleotides agree with TRBD2. The CDR3 has 17 amino acids. Trimming cost V 1 base and J 2 bases; bases outside gene matches: 7. The V gene's germline CDR1 is SGHAT and CDR2 FQNNGV. CDR3 residues: CASSLGVTSGGTYEQYF. The CDR3 nucleotides read TGTGCCAGCAGCTTAGGGGTTACTAGCGGGGGCACCTACGAGCAGTACTTC.

The V gene is TRBV9, the J gene TRBJ2-1, with 7 bases lining up with TRBD1. This CDR3 has 15 amino acids. The germline V gene encodes CDR1 SGDLS and CDR2 YYNGEE. V lost 4 bases and J lost 2; bases outside the gene matches: 6. CDR3 coding DNA: TGTGCCAGCAGCACCGAGGGACAGACCTACAATGAGCAGTTCTTC. Residues: CASSTEGQTYNEQFF.

The J gene is TRBJ2-5, the V gene TRBV18; D gene ambiguous. V was trimmed by 3 bases and J by 5 bases, leaving 16 bases between them. The CDR3 has 15 residues. Germline V gene lookup returns CDR1 KGHSH and CDR2 LQKENI. The CDR3 loop reads CASSPPALQGETQYF. The CDR3 DNA reads as TGTGCCAGCTCACCTCCGGCGCTACAAGGCGAGACCCAGTACTTC.

This clonotype was seen more than once but under ten times. This chain uses TRBV6-5 with TRBJ1-1, with 9 bases identical to TRBD1. V lost 2 bases and J lost 4; bases outside the gene matches: 5. The germline V gene has CDR1 MNHEY and CDR2 SVGAGI. The CDR3 contains 15 residues. CDR3: CASSYPGQGSTEAFF. CDR3 nucleotide sequence: TGTGCCAGCAGTTACCCGGGACAGGGAAGCACTGAAGCTTTCTTT.

The chain joins TRBV30 to TRBJ2-5, with 7 nucleotides matching TRBD1. Germline trimming cut 2 bases from V and 5 bases from J; bases unmatched to any gene: 2. The CDR3 sequence is 12 residues long. Germline CDR1 GTSNPN, CDR2 SVGIG (reference sequence). This CDR3 reads CAWSSQGETQYF. The CDR3 DNA sequence: TGTGCCTGGAGTTCACAGGGGGAGACCCAGTACTTC.